The rows below give T cell receptor beta chains drawn from one sample of a study of cytomegalovirus exposure and HLA in healthy donors. Clones were read by immunoSEQ multiplex PCR, and TCRdb kept only the in-frame ones, dropping some. Counted here are 95,000 to 100,000 clones, roughly 70% occurring once; the ten biggest clones make up 8.5% to 12%. Sample: PBMCs. The origin of the receptors is a man aged 45-65 years in good health and CMV-seronegative. CDR3s include the opening cysteine and the closing phenylalanine or tryptophan. A D gene is named only where the DNA matches it firmly. A clone size is listed for some rows: how often the clone was seen (once, few, many), or a class if it is expanded.

d_gene	v_gene	j_gene	abundance	CDR3nt	CDR3aa
.	TRBV30	TRBJ2-1	few	TGTGCCTTCCAAGGGCGGGGTGAGCAGTTCTTC	CAFQGRGEQFF
.	TRBV5-8	TRBJ2-7	.	TGTGCCAGCAGCTCTGGCGAGGGGGGGGTCAACGGCCCCTACGAGCAGTACTTC	CASSSGEGGVNGPYEQYF
.	TRBV6-1	TRBJ1-1	few	TGTGCCAGCAGTCTGACAGCAATGAACACTGAAGCTTTCTTT	CASSLTAMNTEAFF
TRBD1	TRBV5-6	TRBJ1-2	few	TGTGCCAGCAGCTTGCAGGGGGACAGCTACTATGGCTACACCTTC	CASSLQGDSYYGYTF
.	TRBV14	TRBJ2-2	.	TGTGCCAGCAGCCAGCGCAGGGTAAACACCGGGGAGCTGTTTTTT	CASSQRRVNTGELFF
TRBD2	TRBV28	TRBJ2-1	few	TGTGCCAGCAGTTTAGATGCGGGAGTCGATGAGCAGTTCTTC	CASSLDAGVDEQFF
TRBD1	TRBV5-1	TRBJ2-2	.	TGCGCCAGCAGCTGGGACGGACAGGGCGGCACCGGGGAGCTGTTTTTT	CASSWDGQGGTGELFF
.	TRBV6-7	TRBJ2-1	.	TGTGCCAGCAGTTACGACGGGGTCGAGTTCTTC	CASSYDGVEFF
TRBD1	TRBV19	TRBJ1-4	.	TGTGCCAGTAGTATCAGGGGGATGATAAGGGAAAAACTGTTTTTT	CASSIRGMIREKLFF
TRBD1	TRBV30	TRBJ1-2	.	TGTGCCTGGAGGACAGGGGTCGGAGGCTACACCTTC	CAWRTGVGGYTF
.	TRBV9	TRBJ2-1	once	TGTGCCAGCAGCGTACGGACAGTACCGTACAATGAGCAGTTCTTC	CASSVRTVPYNEQFF
TRBD2	TRBV5-1	TRBJ2-5	.	TGCGCCAGCAGCGTGCCGGGGGGGGAAGAGACCCAGTACTTC	CASSVPGGEETQYF
.	TRBV30	TRBJ2-1	.	TGTGCCTCCGATCGGGGTTCCTACAATGAGCAGTTCTTC	CASDRGSYNEQFF
.	TRBV5-1	TRBJ2-1	.	TGCGCCAGCAGCTTAGGAACAGGGTACGACAATGAGCAGTTCTTC	CASSLGTGYDNEQFF
.	TRBV20-1	TRBJ2-5	.	TGCAGTGCCCCCCGGGGGAAGACCCAGTACTTC	CSAPRGKTQYF
TRBD1	TRBV27	TRBJ2-1	once	TGTGCCAGCAGTGGCGGACAGGGGGTAAGCGATGAGCAGTTCTTC	CASSGGQGVSDEQFF
TRBD2	TRBV5-1	TRBJ2-4	.	TGCGCCAGCAGTTATGGGGAGGGCATTCAGTACTTC	CASSYGEGIQYF